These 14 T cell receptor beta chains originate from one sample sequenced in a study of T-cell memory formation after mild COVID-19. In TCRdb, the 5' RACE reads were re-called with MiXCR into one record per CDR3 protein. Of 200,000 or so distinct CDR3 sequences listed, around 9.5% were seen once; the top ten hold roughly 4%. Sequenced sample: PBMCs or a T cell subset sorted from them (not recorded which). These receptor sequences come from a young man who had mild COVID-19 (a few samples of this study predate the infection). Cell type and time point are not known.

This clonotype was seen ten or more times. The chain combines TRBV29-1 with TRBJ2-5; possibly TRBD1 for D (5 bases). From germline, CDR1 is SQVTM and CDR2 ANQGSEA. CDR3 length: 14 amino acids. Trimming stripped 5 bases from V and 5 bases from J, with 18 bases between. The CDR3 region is CSVPPLQGRETQYF. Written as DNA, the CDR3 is TGCAGCGTTCCTCCCCTTCAGGGTAGGGAGACCCAGTACTTC.

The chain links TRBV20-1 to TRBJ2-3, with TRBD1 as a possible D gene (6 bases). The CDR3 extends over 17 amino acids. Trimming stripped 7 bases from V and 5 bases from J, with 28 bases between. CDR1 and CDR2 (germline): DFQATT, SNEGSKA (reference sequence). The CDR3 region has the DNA TGCAGTGTTTCTAGGGGGTTAACGCAGAATAGGGGAGATACGCAGTATTTT. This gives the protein CSVSRGLTQNRGDTQYF.

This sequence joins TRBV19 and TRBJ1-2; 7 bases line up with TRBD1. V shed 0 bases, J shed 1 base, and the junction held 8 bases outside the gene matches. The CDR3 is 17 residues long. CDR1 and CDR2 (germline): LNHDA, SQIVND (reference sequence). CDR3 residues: CASSIDAGQIVNYGYTF. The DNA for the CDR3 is TGTGCCAGTAGTATAGACGCGGGACAGATTGTTAACTATGGCTACACCTTC.

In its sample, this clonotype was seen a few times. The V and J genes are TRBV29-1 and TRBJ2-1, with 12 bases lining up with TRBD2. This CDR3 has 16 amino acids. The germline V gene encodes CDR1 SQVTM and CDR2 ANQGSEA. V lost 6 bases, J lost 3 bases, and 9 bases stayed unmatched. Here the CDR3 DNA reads TGCAGCGTCCACACACTAGCGGGGGGAATCTACAATGAGCAGTTCTTC. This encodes CSVHTLAGGIYNEQFF.

Here the CDR3 reads CASSVTGGNTIYF. CDR3 nucleotides: TGTGCCAGCAGCGTAACCGGTGGAAACACCATATATTTT. This chain joins TRBV7-9 and TRBJ1-3; D gene unclear. The CDR3 sequence is 13 residues long. In germline, CDR1 is SEHNR, CDR2 FQNEAQ (reference sequence). V was shortened by 5 bases and J by 3 bases, with 8 bases between the two germline ends.

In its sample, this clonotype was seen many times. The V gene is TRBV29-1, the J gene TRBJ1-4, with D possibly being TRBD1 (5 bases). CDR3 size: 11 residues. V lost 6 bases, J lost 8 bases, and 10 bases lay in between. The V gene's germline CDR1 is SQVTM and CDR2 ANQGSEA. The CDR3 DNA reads TGCAGCGTCGCCTGGGGGGAAAAACTGTTTTTT. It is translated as CSVAWGEKLFF. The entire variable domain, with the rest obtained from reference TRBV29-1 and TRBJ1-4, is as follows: SAVISQKPSRDICQRGTSLTIQCQVDSQVTMMFWYRQQPGQSLTLIATANQGSEATYESGFVIDKFPISRPNLTFSTLTVSNMSPEDSSIYLCSVAWGEKLFFGSGTQLSVL.

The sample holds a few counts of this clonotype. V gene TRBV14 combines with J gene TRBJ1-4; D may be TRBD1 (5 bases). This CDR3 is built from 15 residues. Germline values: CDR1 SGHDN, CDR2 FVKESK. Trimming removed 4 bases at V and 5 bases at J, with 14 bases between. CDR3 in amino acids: CASSPRTRRNEKLFF. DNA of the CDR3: TGTGCCAGCAGCCCACGGACACGGAGGAATGAAAAACTGTTTTTT.

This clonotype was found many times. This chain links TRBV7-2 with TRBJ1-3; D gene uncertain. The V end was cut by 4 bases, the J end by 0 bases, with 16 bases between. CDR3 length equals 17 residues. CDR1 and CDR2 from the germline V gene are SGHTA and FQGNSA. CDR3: CASSYQPPASSGNTIYF. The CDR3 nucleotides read TGTGCCAGCAGCTATCAACCTCCCGCGAGCTCTGGAAACACCATATATTTT.

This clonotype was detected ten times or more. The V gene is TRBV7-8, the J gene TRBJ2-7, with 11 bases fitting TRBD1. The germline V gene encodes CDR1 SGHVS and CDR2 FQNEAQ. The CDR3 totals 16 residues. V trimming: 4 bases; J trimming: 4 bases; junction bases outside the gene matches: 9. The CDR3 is CASSSRPGQGGYEQYF. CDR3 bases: TGTGCCAGCAGCTCACGACCGGGACAGGGGGGTTACGAGCAGTACTTC.

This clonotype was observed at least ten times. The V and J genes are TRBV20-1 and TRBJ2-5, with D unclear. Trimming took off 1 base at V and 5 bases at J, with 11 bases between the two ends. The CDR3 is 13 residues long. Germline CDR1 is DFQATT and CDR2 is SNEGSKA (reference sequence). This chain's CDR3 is CSARVYPAETQYF. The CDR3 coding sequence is TGCAGTGCTAGAGTCTACCCGGCGGAGACCCAGTACTTC.

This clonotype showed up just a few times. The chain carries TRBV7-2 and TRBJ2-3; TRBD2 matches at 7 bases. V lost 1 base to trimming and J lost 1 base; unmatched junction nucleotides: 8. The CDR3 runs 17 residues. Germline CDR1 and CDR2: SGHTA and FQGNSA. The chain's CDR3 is CASSLVTSAGGTDTQYF. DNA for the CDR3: TGTGCCAGCAGCTTAGTAACGTCCGCGGGGGGCACAGATACGCAGTATTTT.

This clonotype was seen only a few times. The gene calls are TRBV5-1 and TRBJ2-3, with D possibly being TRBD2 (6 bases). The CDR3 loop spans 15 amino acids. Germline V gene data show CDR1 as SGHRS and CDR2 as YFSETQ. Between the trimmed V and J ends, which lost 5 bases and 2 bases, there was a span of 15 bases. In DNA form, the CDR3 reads TGCGCCAGCAGTCGGGACTCACAATCCACAGATACGCAGTATTTT. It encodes CASSRDSQSTDTQYF. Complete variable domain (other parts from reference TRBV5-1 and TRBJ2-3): KAGVTQTPRYLIKTRGQQVTLSCSPISGHRSVSWYQQTPGQGLQFLFEYFSETQRNKGNFPGRFSGRQFSNSRSEMNVSTLELGDSALYLCASSRDSQSTDTQYFGPGTRLTVL.

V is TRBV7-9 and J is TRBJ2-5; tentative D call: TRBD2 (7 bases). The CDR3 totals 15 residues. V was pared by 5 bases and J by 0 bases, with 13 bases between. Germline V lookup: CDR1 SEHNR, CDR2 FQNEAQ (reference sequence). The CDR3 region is CASSRGAWHQETQYF. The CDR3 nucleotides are TGTGCCAGCAGCCGGGGGGCTTGGCACCAAGAGACCCAGTACTTC. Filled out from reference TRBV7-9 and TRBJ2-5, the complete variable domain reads DTGVSQNPRHKITKRGQNVTFRCDPISEHNRLYWYRQTLGQGPEFLTYFQNEAQLEKSRLLSDRFSAERPKGSFSTLEIQRTEQGDSAMYLCASSRGAWHQETQYFGPGTRLLVL.

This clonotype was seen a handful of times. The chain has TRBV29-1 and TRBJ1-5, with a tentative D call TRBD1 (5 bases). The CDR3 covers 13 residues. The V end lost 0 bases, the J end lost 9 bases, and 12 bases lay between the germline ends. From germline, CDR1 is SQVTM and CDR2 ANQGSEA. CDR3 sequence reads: CSVEEGARGPQHF. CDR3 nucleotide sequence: TGCAGCGTTGAAGAAGGGGCTCGGGGGCCCCAGCATTTT.